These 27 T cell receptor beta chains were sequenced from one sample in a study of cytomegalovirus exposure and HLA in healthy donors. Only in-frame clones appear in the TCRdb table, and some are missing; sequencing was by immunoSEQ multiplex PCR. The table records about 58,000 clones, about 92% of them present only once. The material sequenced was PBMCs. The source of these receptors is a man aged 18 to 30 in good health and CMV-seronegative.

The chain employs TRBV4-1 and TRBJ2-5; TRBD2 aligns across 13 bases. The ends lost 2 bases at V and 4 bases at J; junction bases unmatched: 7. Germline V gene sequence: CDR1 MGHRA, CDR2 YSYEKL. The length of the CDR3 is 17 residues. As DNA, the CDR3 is TGCGCCAGCAGCCAACTACTAGCGGGAGGGCTAGGAGAGACCCAGTACTTC. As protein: CASSQLLAGGLGETQYF.

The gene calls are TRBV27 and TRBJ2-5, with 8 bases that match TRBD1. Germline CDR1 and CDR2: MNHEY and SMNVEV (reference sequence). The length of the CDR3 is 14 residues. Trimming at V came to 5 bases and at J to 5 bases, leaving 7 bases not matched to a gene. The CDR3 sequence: CASSKTGVGETQYF. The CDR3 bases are TGTGCCAGCAGTAAGACAGGGGTGGGGGAGACCCAGTACTTC.

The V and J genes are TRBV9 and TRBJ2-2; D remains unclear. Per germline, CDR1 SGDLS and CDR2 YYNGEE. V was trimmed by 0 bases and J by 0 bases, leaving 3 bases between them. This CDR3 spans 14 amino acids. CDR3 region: CASSVGPNTGELFF. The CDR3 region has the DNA TGTGCCAGCAGCGTAGGGCCGAACACCGGGGAGCTGTTTTTT.

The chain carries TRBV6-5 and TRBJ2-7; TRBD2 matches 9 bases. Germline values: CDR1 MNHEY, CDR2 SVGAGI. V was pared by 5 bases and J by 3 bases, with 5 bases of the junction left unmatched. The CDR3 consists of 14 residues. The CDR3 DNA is TGTGCCAGCAGTCAGCTAGCGGGGAACTACGAGCAGTACTTC. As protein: CASSQLAGNYEQYF.

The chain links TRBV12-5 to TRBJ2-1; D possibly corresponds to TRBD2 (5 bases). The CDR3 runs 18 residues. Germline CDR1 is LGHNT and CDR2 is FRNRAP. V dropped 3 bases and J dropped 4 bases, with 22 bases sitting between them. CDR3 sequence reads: CASGFSTGLPREYNEQFF. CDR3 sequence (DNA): TGTGCTAGTGGTTTCTCAACGGGCCTACCGAGGGAGTACAATGAGCAGTTCTTC.

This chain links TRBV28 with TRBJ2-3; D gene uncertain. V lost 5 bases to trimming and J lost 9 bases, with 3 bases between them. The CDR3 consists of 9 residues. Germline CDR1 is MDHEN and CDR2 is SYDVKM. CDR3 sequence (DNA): TGTGCCAGCAGTCAGACGCAGTATTTT. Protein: CASSQTQYF.

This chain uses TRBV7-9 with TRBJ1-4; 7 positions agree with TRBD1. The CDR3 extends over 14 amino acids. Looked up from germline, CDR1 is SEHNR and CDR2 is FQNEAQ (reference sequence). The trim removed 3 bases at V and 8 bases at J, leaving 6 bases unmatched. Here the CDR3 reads CASSFDRVEEKLFF. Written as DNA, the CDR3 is TGTGCCAGCAGCTTCGACAGGGTGGAGGAAAAACTGTTTTTT.

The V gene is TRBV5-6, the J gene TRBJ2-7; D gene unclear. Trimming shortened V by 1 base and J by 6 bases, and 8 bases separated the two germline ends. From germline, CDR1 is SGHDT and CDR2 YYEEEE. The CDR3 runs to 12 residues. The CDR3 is CASSLSLGEQYF. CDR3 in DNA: TGTGCCAGCAGCTTGAGTCTCGGCGAGCAGTACTTC.

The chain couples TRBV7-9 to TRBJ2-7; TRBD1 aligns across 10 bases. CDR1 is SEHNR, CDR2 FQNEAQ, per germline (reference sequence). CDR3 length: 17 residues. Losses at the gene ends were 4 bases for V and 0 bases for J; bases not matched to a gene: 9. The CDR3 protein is CASSSQPGTGDSYEQYF. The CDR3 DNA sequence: TGTGCCAGCAGCTCGCAACCCGGGACAGGGGACTCCTACGAGCAGTACTTC.

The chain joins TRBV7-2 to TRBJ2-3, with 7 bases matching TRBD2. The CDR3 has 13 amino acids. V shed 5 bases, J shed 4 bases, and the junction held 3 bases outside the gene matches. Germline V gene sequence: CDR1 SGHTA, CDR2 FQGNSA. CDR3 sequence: CASSRGESDTQYF. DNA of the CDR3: TGTGCCAGCAGCCGGGGGGAGTCAGATACGCAGTATTTT.

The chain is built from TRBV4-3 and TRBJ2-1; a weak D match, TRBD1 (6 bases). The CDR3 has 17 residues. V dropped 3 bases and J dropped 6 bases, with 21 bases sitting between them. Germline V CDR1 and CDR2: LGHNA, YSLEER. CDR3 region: CASSHSRQEVVVNEQFF. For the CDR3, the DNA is TGCGCCAGCAGCCACTCTAGACAGGAGGTGGTCGTCAATGAGCAGTTCTTC.

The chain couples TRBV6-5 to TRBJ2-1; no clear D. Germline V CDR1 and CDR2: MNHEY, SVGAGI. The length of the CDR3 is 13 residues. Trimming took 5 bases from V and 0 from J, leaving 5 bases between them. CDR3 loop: CASSRVSYNEQFF. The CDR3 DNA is TGTGCCAGCAGTCGGGTCTCCTACAATGAGCAGTTCTTC.

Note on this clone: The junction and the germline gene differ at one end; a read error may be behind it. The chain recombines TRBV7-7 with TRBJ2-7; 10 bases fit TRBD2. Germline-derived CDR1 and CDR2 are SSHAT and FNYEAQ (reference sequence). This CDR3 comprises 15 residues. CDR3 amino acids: CASSLGTSASYEQYF. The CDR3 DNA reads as TGTGCTAGCAGCTTAGGGACTAGCGCGTCCTACGAGCAGTACTTC.

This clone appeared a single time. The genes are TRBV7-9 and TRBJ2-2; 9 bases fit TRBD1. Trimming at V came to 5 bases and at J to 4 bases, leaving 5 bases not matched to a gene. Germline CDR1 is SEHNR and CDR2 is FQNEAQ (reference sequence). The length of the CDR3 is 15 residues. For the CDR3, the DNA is TGTGCCAGCAGCGAAGGGACAGGGTCCACCGGGGAGCTGTTTTTT. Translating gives CASSEGTGSTGELFF.

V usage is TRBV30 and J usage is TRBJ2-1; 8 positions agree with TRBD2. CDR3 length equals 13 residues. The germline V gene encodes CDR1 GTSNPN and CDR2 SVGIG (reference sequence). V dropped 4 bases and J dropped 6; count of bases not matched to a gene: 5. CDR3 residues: CAWTGTRGNEQFF. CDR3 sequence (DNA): TGTGCCTGGACCGGGACTAGGGGCAATGAGCAGTTCTTC.

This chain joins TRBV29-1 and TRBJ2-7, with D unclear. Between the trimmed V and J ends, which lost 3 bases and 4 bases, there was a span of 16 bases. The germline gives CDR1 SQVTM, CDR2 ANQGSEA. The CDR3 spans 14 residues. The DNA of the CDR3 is TGCAGCGTTGAGACCGAGGCGGTGGGTTACGAGCAGTACTTC. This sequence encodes CSVETEAVGYEQYF.

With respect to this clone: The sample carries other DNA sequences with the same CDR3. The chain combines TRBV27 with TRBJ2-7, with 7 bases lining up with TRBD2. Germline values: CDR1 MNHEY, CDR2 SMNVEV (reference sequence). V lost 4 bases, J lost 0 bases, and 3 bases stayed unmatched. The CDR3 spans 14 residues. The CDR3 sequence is CASSYRGDSYEQYF. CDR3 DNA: TGTGCCAGCAGTTACCGGGGGGACTCCTACGAGCAGTACTTC.

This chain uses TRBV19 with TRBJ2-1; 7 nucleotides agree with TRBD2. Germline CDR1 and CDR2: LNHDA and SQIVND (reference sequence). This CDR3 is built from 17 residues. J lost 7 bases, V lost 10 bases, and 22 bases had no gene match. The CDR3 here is CATAPTGLAEGMNEQFF. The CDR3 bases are TGTGCCACCGCCCCGACCGGTCTAGCGGAAGGTATGAATGAGCAGTTCTTC.

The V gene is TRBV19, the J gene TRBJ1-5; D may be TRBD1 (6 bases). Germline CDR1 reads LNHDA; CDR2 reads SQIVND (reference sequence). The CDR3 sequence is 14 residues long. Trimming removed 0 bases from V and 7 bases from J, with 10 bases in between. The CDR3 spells CASSIDEGGQPQHF. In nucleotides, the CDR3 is TGTGCCAGTAGTATAGACGAGGGGGGGCAGCCCCAGCATTTT.

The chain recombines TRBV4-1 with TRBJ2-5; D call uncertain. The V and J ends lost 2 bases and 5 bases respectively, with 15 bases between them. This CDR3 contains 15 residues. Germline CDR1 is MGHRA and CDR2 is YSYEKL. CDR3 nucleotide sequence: TGCGCCAGCAGCCAAATCGCAGGCCCCCTGGAGACCCAGTACTTC. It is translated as CASSQIAGPLETQYF.

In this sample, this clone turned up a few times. CDR3 sequence reads: CASSLSAGGTNEKLFF. In nucleotides, the CDR3 is TGTGCCAGCAGCTTATCAGCAGGGGGTACTAATGAAAAACTGTTTTTT. The rearrangement uses TRBV7-9 and TRBJ1-4, with 7 bases aligning to TRBD1. The CDR3 loop spans 16 amino acids. V lost 2 bases and J lost 2; bases outside the gene matches: 5. Germline assignment: CDR1 SEHNR and CDR2 FQNEAQ (reference sequence).

This CDR3 reads CASSSPRGSLFF. DNA of the CDR3: TGTGCCAGCAGTTCTCCGCGCGGATCGCTGTTTTTT. V is TRBV27 and J is TRBJ2-2; unclear D gene. V dropped 4 bases and J dropped 13 bases, with 13 bases sitting between them. The CDR3 spans 12 residues. The germline CDR1 and CDR2 sequences are MNHEY and SMNVEV (reference sequence).

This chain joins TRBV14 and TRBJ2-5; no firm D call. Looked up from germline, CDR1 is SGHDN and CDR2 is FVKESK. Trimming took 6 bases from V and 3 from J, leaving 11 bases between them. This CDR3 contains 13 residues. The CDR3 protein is CASSFRREETQYF. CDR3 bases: TGTGCCAGCAGTTTTAGACGGGAAGAGACCCAGTACTTC.

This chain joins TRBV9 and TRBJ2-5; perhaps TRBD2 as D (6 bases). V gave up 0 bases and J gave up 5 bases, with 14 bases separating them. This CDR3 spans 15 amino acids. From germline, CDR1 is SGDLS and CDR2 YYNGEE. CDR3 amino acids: CASSVGGVSGETQYF. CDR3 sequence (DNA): TGTGCCAGCAGCGTAGGAGGGGTAAGCGGGGAGACCCAGTACTTC.

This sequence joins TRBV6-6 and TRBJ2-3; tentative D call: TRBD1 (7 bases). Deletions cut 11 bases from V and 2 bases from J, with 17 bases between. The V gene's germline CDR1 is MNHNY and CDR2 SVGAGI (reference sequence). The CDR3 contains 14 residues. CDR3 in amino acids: CAGGGTANTDTQYF. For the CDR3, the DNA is TGTGCCGGAGGAGGGACAGCCAACACAGATACGCAGTATTTT.

CDR3: CATSRGQGMTEAFF. Written as DNA, the CDR3 is TGTGCCACCAGCAGGGGACAGGGGATGACTGAAGCTTTCTTT. The gene calls are TRBV15 and TRBJ1-1; 10 positions match TRBD1. The CDR3 runs to 14 residues. Looked up from germline, CDR1 is LNHNV and CDR2 is YYDKDF (reference sequence). V was clipped by 3 bases and J by 5 bases; unmatched bases: 3.

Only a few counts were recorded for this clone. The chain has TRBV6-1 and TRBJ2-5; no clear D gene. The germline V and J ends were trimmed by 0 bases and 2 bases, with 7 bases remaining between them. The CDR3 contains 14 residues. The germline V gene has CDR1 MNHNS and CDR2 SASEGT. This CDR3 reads CASSEARWQETQYF. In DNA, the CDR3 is TGTGCCAGCAGTGAAGCCAGATGGCAAGAGACCCAGTACTTC.